The clone carrying this TCR beta chain has at least ten counts. Its specificity is not known. Unmatched junction bases numbered 7, after V lost 4 bases and J lost 5 bases. The CDR3 has 14 residues. MiXCR was run by TCRdb on the RT-PCR reads, yielding one entry per CDR3 protein. The sample consists of roughly 460,000 distinct CDR3 sequences, 9.5% to 13% of them appearing once. These data come from a study of response to subunit inactivated influenza vaccine. Findings of the study overall: That few new T cells are recruited by each seasonal influenza vaccination was the authors' suggestion.

The TCR sequence derives from a man aged 50 to 60 who received an inactivated influenza vaccine. Specimen: PBMCs from blood, collected 45 days after vaccination. The V and J genes are TRBV12-3 or TRBV12-4 and TRBJ2-5; 7 bases are shared with TRBD2. The CDR3 nucleotides read TGTGCCAGCAGTTATCGGGGGGAACTGGAGACCCAGTACTTC. This gives the protein CASSYRGELETQYF.